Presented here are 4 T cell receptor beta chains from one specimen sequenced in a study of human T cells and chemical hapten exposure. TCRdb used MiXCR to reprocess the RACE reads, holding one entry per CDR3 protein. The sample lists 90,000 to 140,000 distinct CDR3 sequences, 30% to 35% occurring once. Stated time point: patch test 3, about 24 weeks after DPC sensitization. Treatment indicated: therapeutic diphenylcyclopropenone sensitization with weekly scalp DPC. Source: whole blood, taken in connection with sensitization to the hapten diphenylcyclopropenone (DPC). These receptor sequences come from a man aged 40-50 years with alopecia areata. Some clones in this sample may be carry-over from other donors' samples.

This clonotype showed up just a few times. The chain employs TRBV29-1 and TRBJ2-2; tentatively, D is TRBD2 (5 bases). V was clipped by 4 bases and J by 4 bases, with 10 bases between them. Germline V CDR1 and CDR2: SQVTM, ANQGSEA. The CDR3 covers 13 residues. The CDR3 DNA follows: TGCAGCGTTGTAGGGAGAGGCACCGGGGAGCTGTTTTTT. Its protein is CSVVGRGTGELFF.

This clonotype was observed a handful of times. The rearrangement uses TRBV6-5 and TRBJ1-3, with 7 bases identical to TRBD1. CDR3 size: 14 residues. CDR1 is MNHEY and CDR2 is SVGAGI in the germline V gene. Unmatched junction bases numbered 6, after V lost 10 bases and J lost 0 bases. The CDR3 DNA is TGTGCCACCCAAGGGGGCTTCTCTGGAAACACCATATATTTT. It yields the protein CATQGGFSGNTIYF.

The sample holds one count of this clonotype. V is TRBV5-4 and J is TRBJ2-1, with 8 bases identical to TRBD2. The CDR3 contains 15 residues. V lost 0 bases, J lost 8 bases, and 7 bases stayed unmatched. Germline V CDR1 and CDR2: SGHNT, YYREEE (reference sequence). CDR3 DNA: TGTGCCAGCAGCTTGGGGGCCGGGAGGGCCTATGAGCAGTTCTTC. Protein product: CASSLGAGRAYEQFF.

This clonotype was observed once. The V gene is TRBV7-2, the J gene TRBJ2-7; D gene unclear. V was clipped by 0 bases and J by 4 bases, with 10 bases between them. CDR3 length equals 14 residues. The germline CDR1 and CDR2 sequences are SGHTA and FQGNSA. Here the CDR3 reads CASSLALAGYEQYV. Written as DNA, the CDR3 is TGTGCCAGCAGCTTAGCGCTTGCAGGATACGAGCAGTACGTC.